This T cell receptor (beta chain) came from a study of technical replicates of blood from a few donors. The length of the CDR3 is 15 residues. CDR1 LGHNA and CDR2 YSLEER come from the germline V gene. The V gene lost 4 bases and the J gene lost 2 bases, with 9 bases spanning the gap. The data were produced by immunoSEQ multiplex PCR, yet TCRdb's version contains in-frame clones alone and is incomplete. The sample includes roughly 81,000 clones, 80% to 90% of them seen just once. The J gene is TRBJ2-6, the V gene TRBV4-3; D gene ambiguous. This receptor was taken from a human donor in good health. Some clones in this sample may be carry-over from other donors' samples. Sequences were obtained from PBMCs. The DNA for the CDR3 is TGCGCCAGCAGCCGCCGGGTCCCTGGGGCCAACGTCCTGACTTTC. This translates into CASSRRVPGANVLTF.